The subject of this entry is one T cell receptor beta chain. The CDR3 has 12 amino acids. Germline V gene sequence: CDR1 SQVTM, CDR2 ANQGSEA. Trimming took off 8 bases at V and 4 bases at J, with 13 bases between the two ends. The data were taken from a study of control samples from healthy donors and cancer patients. Sequencing used immunoSEQ multiplex PCR; TCRdb keeps in-frame clones, though not all of them. This table has 50,000 or so clones, roughly 95% appearing once. Sequenced input: blood. V is TRBV29-1 and J is TRBJ2-3; D could derive from TRBD1 or TRBD2 (6 bases each). This TCR was sampled from a young woman in good health. The CDR3 reads CSLDGGADTQYF. DNA of the CDR3: TGCAGCCTCGACGGGGGCGCAGATACGCAGTATTTT.